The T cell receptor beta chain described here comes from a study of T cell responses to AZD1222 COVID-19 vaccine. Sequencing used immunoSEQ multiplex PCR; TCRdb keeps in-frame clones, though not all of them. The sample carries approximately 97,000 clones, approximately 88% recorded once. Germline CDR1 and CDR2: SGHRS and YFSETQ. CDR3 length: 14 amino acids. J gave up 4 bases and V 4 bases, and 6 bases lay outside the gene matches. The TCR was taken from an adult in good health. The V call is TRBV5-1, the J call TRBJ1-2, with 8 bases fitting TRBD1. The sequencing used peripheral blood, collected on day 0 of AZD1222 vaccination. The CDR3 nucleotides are TGCGCCAGCAGCGCGGGACAGGAGACCTATGGCTACACCTTC. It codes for CASSAGQETYGYTF.